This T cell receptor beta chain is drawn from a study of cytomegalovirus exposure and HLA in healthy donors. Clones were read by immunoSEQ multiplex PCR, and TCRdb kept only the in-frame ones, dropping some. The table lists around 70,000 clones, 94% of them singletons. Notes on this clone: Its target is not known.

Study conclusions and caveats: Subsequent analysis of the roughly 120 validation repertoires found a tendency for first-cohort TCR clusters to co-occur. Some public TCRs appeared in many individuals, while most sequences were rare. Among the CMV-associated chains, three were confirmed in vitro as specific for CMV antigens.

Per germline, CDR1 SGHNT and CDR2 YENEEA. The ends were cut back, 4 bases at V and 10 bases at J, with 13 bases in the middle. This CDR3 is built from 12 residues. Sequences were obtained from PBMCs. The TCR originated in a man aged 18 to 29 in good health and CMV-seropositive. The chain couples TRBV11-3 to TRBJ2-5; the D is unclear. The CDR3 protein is CASSSQSTSQYF. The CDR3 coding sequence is TGTGCCAGCAGCTCCCAAAGTACAAGCCAGTACTTC. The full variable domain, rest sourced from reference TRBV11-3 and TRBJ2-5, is EAGVVQSPRYKIIEKKQPVAFWCNPISGHNTLYWYLQNLGQGPELLIRYENEEAVDDSQLPKDRFSAERLKGVDSTLKIQPAELGDSAVYLCASSSQSTSQYFGPGTRLLVL.